This T cell receptor (beta chain) was observed in a study of cytomegalovirus exposure and HLA in healthy donors. V gave up 3 bases and J gave up 4 bases, with 9 bases separating them. The CDR3 contains 13 residues. Germline lookup yields CDR1 MDHEN and CDR2 SYDVKM. Some clones are missing from TCRdb's copy, which holds only in-frame ones; the method was immunoSEQ multiplex PCR. The sample contains 150,000 to 250,000 clones, around 80% of which appear only once. The TCR sequence derives from a woman in her thirties in good health and CMV-seropositive. Sequencing was carried out using PBMCs. The chain couples TRBV28 to TRBJ1-2; D may be TRBD1 (6 bases). The chain's CDR3 is CASSFRGPYGYTF. Written as DNA, the CDR3 is TGTGCCAGCAGTTTCAGGGGTCCCTATGGCTACACCTTC.